The 19 T cell receptor beta chains listed next were all sequenced from one sample in a study of vaccination effects on CD4 cells after COVID-19. Antigen-specific CD4+ T cell clonotypes were called by their expansion after viral peptide-pool culture in ViraFEST. It was after approximately 11 days of culture that CD4+ T cells were isolated. Prior SARS-CoV-2 infection was absent in the vaccine recipients, as shown by negative nucleocapsid antibodies. For these receptors, no antigen is known. Profiling relied on immunoSEQ multiplex PCR, and the TCRdb table lists in-frame clones only, not all of them. The data hold just under 75,000 clones, with 65% to 80% observed a single time. The sample here was CD4+ T cells from PBMCs cultured with HCoV-NL63 spike peptides, taken before COVID-19 vaccination. These receptors all come from a human donor who received a COVID-19 vaccine.

The J gene is TRBJ2-5, the V gene TRBV18, with TRBD2 identical over 7 bases. The CDR3 extends over 14 amino acids. The J segment lost 5 bases and the V segment lost 3 bases, leaving 6 bases of the junction unmatched. The germline CDR1 and CDR2 sequences are KGHSH and LQKENI. The CDR3 DNA follows: TGTGCCAGCTCACCTCTCGGACTAGATGAGACCCAGTACTTC. Its translation is CASSPLGLDETQYF.

The DNA for the CDR3 is TGTGCCAGCAGCCTTGGGTCCCTAGATACGCAGTATTTT. Encoded protein: CASSLGSLDTQYF. The chain employs TRBV7-3 and TRBJ2-3, with D unclear. V was trimmed by 5 bases and J by 5 bases, leaving 11 bases between them. This CDR3 has 13 amino acids. Looked up from germline, CDR1 is SGHTA and CDR2 is FQGTGA.

The chain carries TRBV6-5 and TRBJ1-2; the match to TRBD1 covers 8 bases. V gave up 8 bases and J gave up 5 bases; unmatched junction bases: 10. The CDR3 totals 14 residues. Germline lookup yields CDR1 MNHEY and CDR2 SVGAGI. The CDR3 loop reads CASFRRDRSYGYTF. In DNA, the CDR3 is TGTGCCAGCTTCAGGAGGGACAGGTCGTATGGCTACACCTTC.

The genes are TRBV5-6 and TRBJ1-2; 7 nucleotides match TRBD1. The CDR3 spans 13 residues. The germline gives CDR1 SGHDT, CDR2 YYEEEE. The trim removed 4 bases at V and 5 bases at J, leaving 5 bases unmatched. CDR3 loop: CASSRQGGYGYTF. The CDR3 bases are TGTGCCAGCAGCCGACAGGGCGGGTATGGCTACACCTTC. Supplemented by reference TRBV5-6 and TRBJ1-2, the full variable domain reads DAGVTQSPTHLIKTRGQQVTLRCSPKSGHDTVSWYQQALGQGPQFIFQYYEEEERQRGNFPDRFSGHQFPNYSSELNVNALLLGDSALYLCASSRQGGYGYTFGSGTRLTVV.

V usage is TRBV5-1 and J usage is TRBJ1-2; D not certain. V was cut by 0 bases and J by 4 bases, with 10 bases left in between. CDR3 length equals 14 residues. Germline V gene data show CDR1 as SGHRS and CDR2 as YFSETQ. CDR3 residues: CASSLGQTFYGYTF. The CDR3 nucleotides read TGCGCCAGCAGCTTGGGACAAACTTTCTATGGCTACACCTTC. Supplemented by reference TRBV5-1 and TRBJ1-2, the full variable domain reads KAGVTQTPRYLIKTRGQQVTLSCSPISGHRSVSWYQQTPGQGLQFLFEYFSETQRNKGNFPGRFSGRQFSNSRSEMNVSTLELGDSALYLCASSLGQTFYGYTFGSGTRLTVV.

The V call is TRBV28, the J call TRBJ1-2; 9 bases are shared with TRBD1. The CDR3 has 13 residues. After removal of 9 bases from V and 5 bases from J, the junction contained 7 bases not matched to a gene. Looked up from germline, CDR1 is MDHEN and CDR2 is SYDVKM. For the CDR3, the DNA is TGTGCCAGTAGAGAACAGGGGGCATATGGCTACACCTTC. This gives the protein CASREQGAYGYTF.

The chain is built from TRBV7-2 and TRBJ1-3; D not certain. Germline V gene data show CDR1 as SGHTA and CDR2 as FQGNSA. The CDR3 totals 14 residues. Trimming left V 2 bases short and J 1 base short, with 6 bases between. The chain's CDR3 is CASSLYGSGNTIYF. As DNA, the CDR3 is TGTGCCAGCAGCTTATATGGGTCTGGAAACACCATATATTTT.

In this sample, this clone turned up once. The rearrangement joins TRBV11-2 to TRBJ1-2; 7 bases are shared with TRBD1. The CDR3 covers 12 residues. The ends lost 1 base at V and 8 bases at J; junction bases unmatched: 1. The V gene's germline CDR1 is SGHAT and CDR2 FQNNGV. This CDR3 is CASSLGTGGYTF. CDR3 in DNA: TGTGCCAGCAGCTTAGGGACAGGAGGCTACACCTTC.

V and J are TRBV9 and TRBJ2-3; possible D gene TRBD1, 6 bases. Germline lookup yields CDR1 SGDLS and CDR2 YYNGEE. This CDR3 is 13 amino acids long. The V gene lost 2 bases and the J gene lost 3 bases, with 7 bases spanning the gap. The CDR3 sequence is CASSVQGTDTQYF. In DNA form, the CDR3 reads TGTGCCAGCAGCGTTCAGGGGACAGATACGCAGTATTTT.

This clone has just one count. This chain connects TRBV7-8 to TRBJ2-7, with D perhaps being TRBD1 or TRBD2 (5 bases each). The CDR3 is 13 residues long. Germline values: CDR1 SGHVS, CDR2 FQNEAQ. V was pared by 0 bases and J by 4 bases, with 7 bases between. The CDR3 sequence: CASSLAGEYEQYV. For the CDR3, the DNA is TGTGCCAGCAGCTTAGCGGGGGAATACGAGCAGTACGTC.

The V call is TRBV9, the J call TRBJ1-4; no clear D. Trimming removed 0 bases at V and 6 bases at J, with 12 bases between. This CDR3 is 15 amino acids long. Germline values: CDR1 SGDLS, CDR2 YYNGEE. The CDR3 DNA is TGTGCCAGCAGCGTAGGTGGTGGGTTGTATGAAAAACTGTTTTTT. Translating gives CASSVGGGLYEKLFF.

This CDR3 reads CAWSDSRNTEAFF. CDR3 sequence (DNA): TGTGCCTGGAGTGACAGTAGGAACACTGAAGCTTTCTTT. The gene calls are TRBV30 and TRBJ1-1; D is undetermined. Germline V lookup: CDR1 GTSNPN, CDR2 SVGIG (reference sequence). This CDR3 contains 13 residues. The V and J ends lost 1 base and 1 base respectively, with 7 bases between them.

This clone showed up just once. J is TRBJ1-3 and V is TRBV6-5; maybe TRBD1 (5 bases). V lost 0 bases and J 2 bases, leaving 11 bases between the germline ends. Germline CDR1 is MNHEY and CDR2 is SVGAGI. The CDR3 totals 16 residues. The CDR3 sequence is CASSYSQGQTGNTIYF. Written as DNA, the CDR3 is TGTGCCAGCAGTTACTCGCAGGGTCAGACTGGAAACACCATATATTTT.

This chain joins TRBV7-9 and TRBJ1-4; 8 bases are a match to TRBD1. Germline CDR1 is SEHNR and CDR2 is FQNEAQ (reference sequence). V lost 8 bases, J lost 8 bases, and 13 bases stayed unmatched. The CDR3 contains 15 residues. This CDR3 reads CASVRIGQGGEKLFF. CDR3 nucleotides: TGTGCCAGCGTAAGAATCGGACAGGGTGGAGAAAAACTGTTTTTT.

The rearrangement joins TRBV7-3 to TRBJ2-1; tentative D call: TRBD2 (6 bases). This CDR3 region has 16 residues. Germline CDR1 is SGHTA and CDR2 is FQGTGA. V shed 2 bases and J shed 0 bases, with 11 bases lying between them. Here the CDR3 reads CASSLFGGISYNEQFF. DNA for the CDR3: TGTGCCAGCAGCTTATTTGGGGGGATCTCCTACAATGAGCAGTTCTTC.

V usage is TRBV3-1 (or the pseudogene TRBV3-2) and J usage is TRBJ1-6; the D is unclear. V shed 3 bases and J shed 6 bases, with 12 bases lying between them. Germline V gives CDR1 LGHDT, CDR2 YNNKEL (reference sequence). The CDR3 is 15 residues long. CDR3 region: CASSQVRGSNSPLHF. The CDR3 coding sequence is TGTGCCAGCAGCCAGGTAAGAGGCAGTAATTCACCCCTCCACTTT.

The chain combines TRBV7-2 with TRBJ1-3; TRBD1 matches 7 bases. Losses at the gene ends were 5 bases for V and 4 bases for J; bases not matched to a gene: 8. CDR1 SGHTA and CDR2 FQGNSA come from the germline V gene. The CDR3 contains 15 residues. The CDR3 DNA sequence: TGTGCCAGCAGCAAAGACAGGGACCGAGGAAACACCATATATTTT. Its protein is CASSKDRDRGNTIYF.

The V gene is TRBV11-2, the J gene TRBJ2-1; TRBD1 matches 9 bases. The V and J ends lost 4 bases and 4 bases, in that order; junction bases with no gene match: 8. The length of the CDR3 is 16 residues. Per the germline V gene, CDR1 is SGHAT and CDR2 is FQNNGV. CDR3: CASSSFRDRDYNEQFF. In nucleotides, the CDR3 is TGTGCCAGCAGCTCGTTCCGGGACAGGGATTACAATGAGCAGTTCTTC.

The chain combines TRBV6-4 with TRBJ2-7; TRBD2 aligns across 7 bases. Germline CDR1 reads MRHNA; CDR2 reads SNTAGT. The CDR3 is 12 residues long. J lost 12 bases, V lost 1 base, and 6 bases had no gene match. The chain's CDR3 is CASSDWQAGVYV. CDR3 in DNA: TGTGCCAGCAGTGACTGGCAGGCGGGGGTGTACGTC.